This is a list of T cell receptor beta chains from one sample in a study of blood T cell repertoires in COVID-19. Data came from immunoSEQ multiplex PCR; TCRdb stores just in-frame clones and leaves some out. This sample has some 77,000 clones, with around 88% found just once. The sequencing sample was made of peripheral blood. The receptors come from a man between 25 and 39 years old with acute or convalescent COVID-19. Each CDR3 is given with its conserved first and last residue. A D gene is named only where the DNA matches it firmly. A row's size may be missing; if present it is once, few, many or a size class.

j_gene: TRBJ2-1
v_gene: TRBV2
d_gene: TRBD1
abundance: NA
CDR3nt: TGTGCCAGCAGTGTGGGGGCACAGGGGGTTTACAATGAGCAGTTCTTC
CDR3aa: CASSVGAQGVYNEQFF

j_gene: TRBJ2-4
v_gene: TRBV2
d_gene: NA
abundance: few
CDR3nt: TGTGCCAGCAATACAGGGATCTCGGGCAAAAACATTCAGTACTTC
CDR3aa: CASNTGISGKNIQYF

j_gene: TRBJ1-1
v_gene: TRBV19
d_gene: NA
abundance: few
CDR3nt: TGTGCCAGTAGTATTCCGGGAACCATGAACACTGAAGCTTTCTTT
CDR3aa: CASSIPGTMNTEAFF

j_gene: TRBJ2-7
v_gene: TRBV19
d_gene: TRBD2
abundance: NA
CDR3nt: TGTGCCAGTAGTAGAGTTCCGGGGGGAGGCTACGAGCAGTACTTC
CDR3aa: CASSRVPGGGYEQYF

j_gene: TRBJ2-2
v_gene: TRBV11-2
d_gene: TRBD2
abundance: NA
CDR3nt: TGTGCCAGCAGCTTAGTGTCCAGCGGGAGTTATGCCGGGGAGCTGTTTTTT
CDR3aa: CASSLVSSGSYAGELFF

j_gene: TRBJ2-3
v_gene: TRBV29-1
d_gene: TRBD2
abundance: NA
CDR3nt: TGCAGCGTTGGGGAGGGAGCGGGAGGGCCCCCGGACACAGATACGCAGTATTTT
CDR3aa: CSVGEGAGGPPDTDTQYF

j_gene: TRBJ2-7
v_gene: TRBV5-1
d_gene: TRBD1
abundance: NA
CDR3nt: TGCGCCAGCAGCTCAAACAGGGGCGAGCAGTACTTC
CDR3aa: CASSSNRGEQYF

j_gene: TRBJ2-5
v_gene: TRBV9
d_gene: NA
abundance: NA
CDR3nt: TGTGCCAGCAGCGTAGGTGGGGGGACCAAAGAGACCCAGTACTTC
CDR3aa: CASSVGGGTKETQYF

j_gene: TRBJ2-7
v_gene: TRBV6-2/TRBV6-3
d_gene: TRBD1
abundance: NA
CDR3nt: TGTGCCAGCAGCGCCCGGGACAGGGGTTCGGGCGAGCAGTACTTC
CDR3aa: CASSARDRGSGEQYF

j_gene: TRBJ1-2
v_gene: TRBV7-9
d_gene: NA
abundance: NA
CDR3nt: TGTGCCAGCAGCTTAAGCCAGGGTAGCTATGGCTACACCTTC
CDR3aa: CASSLSQGSYGYTF

j_gene: TRBJ2-3
v_gene: TRBV12-5
d_gene: NA
abundance: NA
CDR3nt: TGTGCTAGTGGCCGCGGGGTGAGCACAGATACGCAGTATTTT
CDR3aa: CASGRGVSTDTQYF

j_gene: TRBJ2-2
v_gene: TRBV6-6
d_gene: NA
abundance: NA
CDR3nt: TGTGCCAGCAGCGCAAGGGGGAGCCTCACCGGGGAGCTGTTTTTT
CDR3aa: CASSARGSLTGELFF

j_gene: TRBJ2-7
v_gene: TRBV28
d_gene: NA
abundance: NA
CDR3nt: TGTGCCAGCGGCGGATTCGGGGACTACGAGCAGTACTTC
CDR3aa: CASGGFGDYEQYF